The 9 T cell receptor beta chains listed next were all sequenced from one sample in a study of beta chain features in type 1 diabetes. Study outcomes and limitations: Among patients with Type 1 diabetes, TCRB CDR3s were moderately but significantly shorter in every one of the four CD4+ subsets.

What these receptors recognize is not known. The authors reverse transcribed all of the isolated RNA, so sequencing captured expressed TCRB transcripts. Assay: immunoSEQ multiplex PCR; the TCRdb copy retains only in-frame clones and omits some. The table records hundreds of thousands of clones, about 14% of them present only once. The sequencing sample was made of naive CD4+ T cells from blood. The source is a young man with type 1 diabetes.

The genes are TRBV9 and TRBJ2-3; a possible D gene is TRBD1 (6 bases). V was trimmed by 5 bases and J by 0 bases, leaving 13 bases between them. Per the germline V gene, CDR1 is SGDLS and CDR2 is YYNGEE. The CDR3 consists of 15 residues. CDR3 nucleotides: TGTGCCAGCAGTCAACCAGGGGCCAGCACAGATACGCAGTATTTT. Protein sequence: CASSQPGASTDTQYF.

This clone was seen more than once but under ten times. This chain uses TRBV1 with TRBJ1-5. TRBV1 is assigned pseudogene status. The CDR3 consists of 11 residues. The CDR3 DNA sequence: TGCACCAGCAGCCAGGGGATCCCCCAGCATTTT. Amino acids: CTSSQGIPQHF.

This chain links TRBV27 with TRBJ2-1, with 10 bases lining up with TRBD1. This CDR3 region has 15 residues. V lost 5 bases to trimming and J lost 1 base; unmatched junction nucleotides: 2. CDR1 and CDR2 (germline): MNHEY, SMNVEV (reference sequence). The chain's CDR3 is CASSRQGASYNEQFF. CDR3 nucleotide sequence: TGTGCCAGCAGTCGACAGGGGGCATCCTACAATGAGCAGTTCTTC.

This clone was counted a few times. The J gene is TRBJ1-3, the V gene TRBV20-1, with TRBD1 as a possible D gene (6 bases). Between the trimmed V and J ends, which lost 3 bases and 15 bases, there was a span of 15 bases. This CDR3 contains 11 residues. The V gene's germline CDR1 is DFQATT and CDR2 SNEGSKA (reference sequence). The CDR3 region is CSARSTGRGYF. The DNA of the CDR3 is TGCAGTGCTAGGTCCACAGGGAGAGGATATTTT.

This clone was seen a few times. In nucleotides, the CDR3 is TGTGCCAGCTCCACCGGACTTTCCTACGAGCAGTACTTC. Its translation: CASSTGLSYEQYF. The chain employs TRBV18 and TRBJ2-7; a weak D match, TRBD2 (5 bases). There are 13 residues in the CDR3. CDR1 KGHSH and CDR2 LQKENI come from the germline V gene. Trimming removed 6 bases at V and 1 base at J, with 10 bases between.

The rearrangement joins TRBV5-4 to TRBJ1-3; perhaps TRBD1 as D (6 bases). Germline loops: CDR1 SGHNT, CDR2 YYREEE (reference sequence). V was shortened by 5 bases and J by 2 bases, with 11 bases between the two germline ends. The CDR3 is made up of 14 amino acids. CDR3 coding DNA: TGTGCCAGCAGAAGAGGGGGGACTGGAAACACCATATATTTT. This encodes CASRRGGTGNTIYF.

With respect to this clone: This CDR3 fails to terminate in the conserved phenylalanine or tryptophan, so it likely reflects a read error. As DNA, the CDR3 is TGCAGCGTCGATCAAGGACGGGTGGATACGCAGTATTAT. Amino acids: CSVDQGRVDTQYY. J is TRBJ2-3 and V is TRBV29-1; D remains unclear. Deletions cut 6 bases from V and 6 bases from J, with 16 bases between. The germline CDR1 and CDR2 sequences are SQVTM and ANQGSEA. The CDR3 length is 13 residues.

This chain uses TRBV10-3 with TRBJ1-1, with 9 bases fitting TRBD1. The CDR3 runs to 18 residues. V lost 2 bases to trimming and J lost 3 bases; unmatched junction nucleotides: 13. Germline lookup yields CDR1 ENHRY and CDR2 SYGVKD. For the CDR3, the DNA is TGTGCCATCAGTGAGAGGAAGGACAGGGGTGGAGGATACACTGAAGCTTTCTTT. Translating it yields CAISERKDRGGGYTEAFF.

The rearrangement links TRBV7-2 to TRBJ2-5; D call uncertain. The CDR3 extends over 15 amino acids. In germline, CDR1 is SGHTA, CDR2 FQGNSA. The V gene lost 5 bases and the J gene lost 5 bases, with 18 bases spanning the gap. CDR3: CASSLSFGWSETQYF. DNA of the CDR3: TGTGCCAGCAGCCTCTCCTTCGGGTGGTCGGAGACCCAGTACTTC.